The 10 T cell receptor beta chains in this list originate from one sample, sequenced in a study of T cell changes during pregnancy in multiple sclerosis. Clones were sequenced by immunoSEQ multiplex PCR, and TCRdb holds only the in-frame ones, with some missing. This sample has 57,000 or so clones, with roughly 91% found just once. Specimen: peripheral blood, collected in the second trimester of pregnancy. The receptors stem from a female donor with multiple sclerosis, enrolled in a pregnancy study.

CDR3 DNA: TGTGCCAGCATCGACCCTAGCACTGAAGCTTTCTTT. Encoded protein: CASIDPSTEAFF. The chain links TRBV6-1 to TRBJ1-1; no definite D call. In germline, CDR1 is MNHNS, CDR2 SASEGT. The CDR3 runs to 12 residues. The germline V and J ends were trimmed by 7 bases and 4 bases, with 10 bases remaining between them.

This rearrangement joins TRBV6-5 to TRBJ1-1; TRBD1 might be the D (6 bases). Trimming took 6 bases from V and 5 from J, leaving 19 bases between them. CDR3 length: 15 amino acids. The germline V gene has CDR1 MNHEY and CDR2 SVGAGI. The CDR3 reads CASSPTPRGGTEAFF. The CDR3 DNA is TGTGCCAGCAGCCCTACGCCCAGGGGAGGGACTGAAGCTTTCTTT.

The V call is TRBV19, the J call TRBJ1-2; D unresolved. Germline loops: CDR1 LNHDA, CDR2 SQIVND (reference sequence). CDR3 size: 13 residues. V was trimmed by 6 bases and J by 4 bases, leaving 12 bases between them. CDR3 loop: CASSPRAAYGYTF. Here the CDR3 DNA reads TGTGCCAGTAGCCCGAGGGCAGCCTATGGCTACACCTTC.

V and J are TRBV5-5 and TRBJ1-2, with no clear D. Germline V gene lookup returns CDR1 SGHKS and CDR2 YYEKEE (reference sequence). This CDR3 has 13 amino acids. V was cut by 5 bases and J by 4 bases, with 12 bases left in between. The CDR3 nucleotides read TGTGCCAGCAGTCCCGGGAGATCCTATGGCTACACCTTC. Amino acid sequence: CASSPGRSYGYTF.

V gene TRBV19 combines with J gene TRBJ1-6; possible D gene TRBD1, 6 bases. In germline, CDR1 is LNHDA, CDR2 SQIVND (reference sequence). The CDR3 loop spans 13 amino acids. The germline V and J ends were trimmed by 7 bases and 8 bases, with 12 bases remaining between them. CDR3 coding DNA: TGTGCCAGTAATCAGGGGATGGATTCACCCCTCCACTTT. This encodes CASNQGMDSPLHF.

The V gene is TRBV30, the J gene TRBJ2-3; 9 bases are a match to TRBD1. The ends lost 8 bases at V and 1 base at J; junction bases unmatched: 4. The CDR3 contains 13 residues. Per the germline V gene, CDR1 is GTSNPN and CDR2 is SVGIG (reference sequence). The DNA for the CDR3 is TGTGCCCTCAACAGGGGGCGCACAGATACGCAGTATTTT. It codes for CALNRGRTDTQYF.

As DNA, the CDR3 is TGTGCCAGCAGTCCCTGGACAGGGGCGGACGAGCAGTACTTC. It encodes CASSPWTGADEQYF. The chain has TRBV6-5 and TRBJ2-7; 9 nucleotides align to TRBD1. CDR1 is MNHEY, CDR2 SVGAGI, per germline. The length of the CDR3 is 14 residues. Germline trimming cut 5 bases from V and 5 bases from J; bases unmatched to any gene: 7.

V usage is TRBV18 and J usage is TRBJ2-5; D unresolved. Germline CDR1 KGHSH, CDR2 LQKENI. With 3 bases removed from V and 6 bases from J, the gap between germline ends came to 14 bases. The CDR3 is 14 residues long. The CDR3 is CASSPLRSSQTQYF. CDR3 DNA: TGTGCCAGCTCACCCTTACGGTCCTCCCAGACCCAGTACTTC.

The rearrangement uses TRBV7-8 and TRBJ2-2, with 9 bases matching TRBD1. The ends lost 5 bases at V and 4 bases at J; junction bases unmatched: 8. The CDR3 consists of 16 residues. Germline CDR1 and CDR2: SGHVS and FQNEAQ. The CDR3: CASSRGTGQSTGELFF. The CDR3 DNA is TGTGCCAGCAGCCGGGGGACAGGGCAGTCCACCGGGGAGCTGTTTTTT.

The rearrangement uses TRBV5-5 and TRBJ1-1, with TRBD1 matching 7 bases. Looked up from germline, CDR1 is SGHKS and CDR2 is YYEKEE (reference sequence). The CDR3 is 14 residues long. Trimming took 4 bases from V and 4 from J; bases not matched to a gene: 7. The CDR3 loop reads CASSRDRDSTEAFF. In DNA form, the CDR3 reads TGTGCCAGCAGCCGGGACAGAGATAGCACTGAAGCTTTCTTT.